The text below deals with one TCR beta chain. Its specificity is not known. This sample is drawn from a study of T cell repertoires in cytomegalovirus infection. Background on the study: The public TCR beta signatures pointed to both CMV infection and matching HLA type. Points from the study as a whole: Using cumulative public TCR beta family frequency, the authors identified those who carried CMV together with the relevant HLA. It was HLA-C-restricted CMV-specific TCR beta clonotypes that dominated the response ex vivo.

TCRdb called the reads again in MiXCR, with one record for every CDR3 protein. Of more than 350,000 distinct CDR3 sequences listed, 25% to 40% are singletons. This CDR3 has 13 amino acids. CDR1 is SQVTM, CDR2 ANQGSEA, per germline. V was shortened by 5 bases and J by 0 bases, with 10 bases between the two germline ends. This TCR came from a human donor in good health (CMV status not recorded). Some clones in this sample may be carry-over from other donors' samples. Sequencing was done on a sample of PBMCs. The V call is TRBV29-1, the J call TRBJ1-1; maybe TRBD1 (6 bases). The CDR3 nucleotides read TGCAGCGTTCGAGGACAGATGAACACTGAAGCTTTCTTT. Translation gives CSVRGQMNTEAFF. Complete variable domain (other parts from reference TRBV29-1 and TRBJ1-1): SAVISQKPSRDICQRGTSLTIQCQVDSQVTMMFWYRQQPGQSLTLIATANQGSEATYESGFVIDKFPISRPNLTFSTLTVSNMSPEDSSIYLCSVRGQMNTEAFFGQGTRLTVV.